A selection of T cell receptor beta chains follows, all from one sample in a study of blood T cell repertoires in COVID-19. Profiled with immunoSEQ multiplex PCR; TCRdb holds only in-frame clones, not every one. This sample has 95,000 to 100,000 clones, with approximately 82% found just once. Sequenced sample: peripheral blood. These receptors all come from a man between 65 and 85 years old with acute or convalescent COVID-19. The CDR3 runs from the conserved cysteine through the conserved F or W. A D gene is named only where the DNA matches it firmly. A clone size is listed for some rows: how often the clone was seen (once, few, many), or a class if it is expanded.

DNA,CDR3,V,D,J,size
TGTGCCAGCAGCGTAGACAGGGGGGGGAGAGCCACAGATACGCAGTATTTT,CASSVDRGGRATDTQYF,TRBV9,NA,TRBJ2-3,NA
TGTGCCAGCAGACAGGGCCAAGTTAACCACAATGAGCAGTTCTTC,CASRQGQVNHNEQFF,TRBV28,NA,TRBJ2-1,NA
TGTGCCACCAGCAGAACGCTGGGGAGGACTAGTTCAAATAAAGACTCCTACAATGAGCAGTTCTTC,CATSRTLGRTSSNKDSYNEQFF,TRBV15,TRBD2,TRBJ2-1,NA
TGTGCCAGCAGCCCTTCAGGGGTGGGCGAGCAGTACTTC,CASSPSGVGEQYF,TRBV3-1/TRBV3-2,NA,TRBJ2-7,few
TGTGCCAGCAGCTTTACCCCTTCAGGGGCTAATGAAAAACTGTTTTTT,CASSFTPSGANEKLFF,TRBV7-6,NA,TRBJ1-4,NA
TGTGCCAGCAGCCCTCCGGGAGAGTTGGATGAGCAGTTCTTC,CASSPPGELDEQFF,TRBV28,NA,TRBJ2-1,NA
TGTGCCAGCTCACCAGTTGGACAGGGTGGTGGCTACACCTTC,CASSPVGQGGGYTF,TRBV18,TRBD1,TRBJ1-2,once
TGTGCCAGCAGCCGGGACAGGAACACTGAAGCTTTCTTT,CASSRDRNTEAFF,TRBV14,TRBD1,TRBJ1-1,NA
TGTGCCAGCAGGCGTGGTGAGTCCTACGAGCAGTACTTC,CASRRGESYEQYF,TRBV6-5,NA,TRBJ2-7,NA
TGTGCCAGCAGTTTATCGGGAGAGGTTTCCTACGAGCAGTACTTC,CASSLSGEVSYEQYF,TRBV28,NA,TRBJ2-7,NA
TGTGCCAGCAGCCAAGTGACTAGCGCGAGCAATGAGCAGTTCTTC,CASSQVTSASNEQFF,TRBV4-2,TRBD2,TRBJ2-1,once
TGTGCCAGCAGCCGGGGACAGGGGGATCAGCCCCAGCATTTT,CASSRGQGDQPQHF,TRBV7-9,TRBD1,TRBJ1-5,NA
TGTGCCTGGAGTGACAACCGGCGGATTGAAGCTTTCTTT,CAWSDNRRIEAFF,TRBV30,NA,TRBJ1-1,NA
TGTGTTACTTACAGGGGGCTCGCGGATACGCAGTATTTT,CVTYRGLADTQYF,TRBV6-6,TRBD1,TRBJ2-3,NA
TGCAGCGCCGCGGAAACGGGGACAGGGGTCTACAATGAGCAGTTCTTC,CSAAETGTGVYNEQFF,TRBV29-1,TRBD1,TRBJ2-1,NA
TGTGCCAGCAGCCCTGGGACTAGCGGGAGAAGGGGGCAGTACTTC,CASSPGTSGRRGQYF,TRBV7-2,TRBD2,TRBJ2-7,NA
TGTGCCAGCAGGGAGGCGGGAGCCGGGGCCAACGTCCTGACTTTC,CASREAGAGANVLTF,TRBV25-1,TRBD2,TRBJ2-6,NA
TGTGCCAGCAGACTGGGACTGAATCAGCCCCAGCATTTT,CASRLGLNQPQHF,TRBV27,NA,TRBJ1-5,few
TGCAGCGTTGAAGTTGTGTCACAGCTTAGCTACAATGAGCAGTTCTTC,CSVEVVSQLSYNEQFF,TRBV29-1,NA,TRBJ2-1,NA
TGTGCCAGCAGCCCGGACAGGGGACTTTACGAGCAGTACTTC,CASSPDRGLYEQYF,TRBV6-2/TRBV6-3,TRBD1,TRBJ2-7,once
TGTGCCAGCTCATCGACAGAGAACACTGAAGCTTTCTTT,CASSSTENTEAFF,TRBV18,NA,TRBJ1-1,NA
TGTGCCAGCAGCACTCTTCGCGGGGGGCTCTACGAGCAGTACTTC,CASSTLRGGLYEQYF,TRBV5-6,TRBD2,TRBJ2-7,NA
TGTGCCAGCACCAGACAGCTGGGAACTAATGAAAAACTGTTTTTT,CASTRQLGTNEKLFF,TRBV18,NA,TRBJ1-4,NA
TGTGCCAGCAAGCAATTGAGGGAGGGTTACACTGAAGCTTTCTTT,CASKQLREGYTEAFF,TRBV2,NA,TRBJ1-1,NA
TGTGCCAGTAGTGCCAACTCAGGGGTACGAGAGACCCAGTACTTC,CASSANSGVRETQYF,TRBV19,NA,TRBJ2-5,NA
TGTGCCAGTAGTATAGAGCGACGAGGTTCACCCCTCCACTTT,CASSIERRGSPLHF,TRBV19,NA,TRBJ1-6,NA
TGTGCCAGTAGTATTTCGACAGCCTTGTCAGTAGCTTTCTTT,CASSISTALSVAFF,TRBV19,NA,TRBJ1-1,NA
TGTGCCAGCAGTTACTTTGAGGACACCTACGAGCAGTACTTC,CASSYFEDTYEQYF,TRBV6-6,NA,TRBJ2-7,NA
TGCAGCGTTCTAGGGGCAGGGAACACTGAAGCTTTCTTT,CSVLGAGNTEAFF,TRBV29-1,NA,TRBJ1-1,NA
TGTGCCAGCAGCCCTAGACAGGGGCTGAACACTGAAGCTTTCTTT,CASSPRQGLNTEAFF,TRBV7-8,TRBD1,TRBJ1-1,few
TGCGCCAGCAGCTTGGGGTTGGACAGGGGTAATGAAAAACTGTTTTTT,CASSLGLDRGNEKLFF,TRBV5-1,TRBD1,TRBJ1-4,NA
TGTGCCAGCAGAAAACCGGGGTCTTGGGATTCACCCCTCCACTTT,CASRKPGSWDSPLHF,TRBV6-5,NA,TRBJ1-6,NA
TGCGCCAGCAGCCAAGAAGGGACTAGGGGTAATGAGCAGTTCTTC,CASSQEGTRGNEQFF,TRBV4-1,TRBD2,TRBJ2-1,NA
TGTGCCAGCAGCCCCTTCCTTACTAGCGGGAGCTCCTACGAGCAGTACTTC,CASSPFLTSGSSYEQYF,TRBV3-1/TRBV3-2,TRBD2,TRBJ2-7,NA
TGTGCCAGCGGGGCGCCTACTAATGAAAAACTGTTTTTT,CASGAPTNEKLFF,TRBV6-1,NA,TRBJ1-4,NA
TGTGCCAGCTCACCAACGGGCTACGAGCAGTACTTC,CASSPTGYEQYF,TRBV18,NA,TRBJ2-7,NA
TGTGCCACCCAAAGCTATGGCGGGGAGCTGTTTTTT,CATQSYGGELFF,TRBV24-1,NA,TRBJ2-2,NA
TGTGCCAGCAGCGGTCCGGCGGGATCGGGGCACAATGAGCAGTTCTTC,CASSGPAGSGHNEQFF,TRBV21-1,NA,TRBJ2-1,NA